This paragraph reports one T cell receptor beta chain. This sample was taken from a study of T cell changes during pregnancy in multiple sclerosis. The method was immunoSEQ multiplex PCR; TCRdb's version includes in-frame clones alone and lacks a portion of them. The data show under 85,000 clones, approximately 87% seen once. Germline loops: CDR1 GTSNPN, CDR2 SVGIG (reference sequence). With 3 bases removed from V and 3 bases from J, the gap between germline ends came to 11 bases. This CDR3 is 13 amino acids long. This sequence originates from a female donor in good health, enrolled as a control in a pregnancy study. The J gene is TRBJ1-1, the V gene TRBV30; D may be TRBD1 (5 bases). Sequences were derived from peripheral blood, sampled after pregnancy. The CDR3 coding sequence is TGTGCCTGGAGCGACAGTGGGTACACTGAAGCTTTCTTT. Protein product: CAWSDSGYTEAFF.